A single sample is the source of the 27 T cell receptor beta chains below, sequenced in a study of cytomegalovirus exposure and HLA in healthy donors. Primers: 60 Vbeta forward and 13 Jbeta reverse. The data were produced by immunoSEQ multiplex PCR, yet TCRdb's version contains in-frame clones alone and is incomplete. The data hold under 130,000 clones, with about 83% observed a single time. The sequenced sample consisted of PBMCs. Receptors originate from a man between 18 and 35 years old in good health and CMV-seronegative.

The CDR3 coding sequence is TGTGCCAGCAGCCTCGGCCCGGGACTATGGTACTTC. Amino acids: CASSLGPGLWYF. V is TRBV6-6 and J is TRBJ2-7; 7 bases map to TRBD2. CDR1 is MNHNY, CDR2 SVGAGI, per germline (reference sequence). The CDR3 is 12 amino acids. Trimming removed 6 bases from V and 12 bases from J; junction bases left unmatched: 11.

The rearrangement uses TRBV5-1 and TRBJ2-3; D is uncertain. Germline V lookup: CDR1 SGHRS, CDR2 YFSETQ. The CDR3 contains 12 residues. V was trimmed by 4 bases and J by 6 bases, leaving 9 bases between them. The CDR3 DNA reads as TGCGCCAGCAGCCCGGTTTCTGATACGCAGTATTTT. Translated: CASSPVSDTQYF.

CDR3 bases: TGTGCCAGCAGCCAAGGACCGTGGTCTAGCGGGAGAGCGGTCACAGATACGCAGTATTTT. Amino acids: CASSQGPWSSGRAVTDTQYF. The rearrangement joins TRBV14 to TRBJ2-3; 10 nucleotides agree with TRBD2. The CDR3 is 20 amino acids. Germline V gives CDR1 SGHDN, CDR2 FVKESK. The ends lost 1 base at V and 2 bases at J; junction bases unmatched: 15. Full variable domain (outside the CDR3, taken from reference TRBV14 and TRBJ2-3): EAGVTQFPSHSVIEKGQTVTLRCDPISGHDNLYWYRRVMGKEIKFLLHFVKESKQDESGMPNNRFLAERTGGTYSTLKVQPAELEDSGVYFCASSQGPWSSGRAVTDTQYFGPGTRLTVL.

In its sample, this clone ranks as medium-sized. J is TRBJ2-1 and V is TRBV6-9, with 14 bases lining up with TRBD2. V gave up 6 bases and J gave up 2 bases; unmatched junction bases: 3. Germline-derived CDR1 and CDR2 are MNHGY and SVAAGI. The CDR3 extends over 16 amino acids. The CDR3 spells CASRGTSGSPYNEQFF. The CDR3 region has the DNA TGTGCCAGCAGGGGGACTAGCGGGAGCCCCTACAATGAGCAGTTCTTC.

The CDR3 loop reads CASSPGGDTEAFF. CDR3 DNA: TGTGCCAGCAGCCCAGGGGGCGACACTGAAGCTTTCTTT. This chain joins TRBV6-1 and TRBJ1-1; TRBD1 matches at 8 bases. With V trimmed by 6 bases and J by 3 bases, 3 bases remained unmatched. Germline CDR1 reads MNHNS; CDR2 reads SASEGT. The CDR3 is 13 residues long.

The J gene is TRBJ1-5, the V gene TRBV28; 8 nucleotides line up with TRBD1. V shed 5 bases, J shed 2 bases, and the junction held 5 bases outside the gene matches. CDR1 is MDHEN, CDR2 SYDVKM, per germline. CDR3 size: 15 residues. CDR3 amino acids: CASSPRGLGNQPQHF. The DNA of the CDR3 is TGTGCCAGCAGTCCCAGGGGGCTGGGCAATCAGCCCCAGCATTTT.

This sequence joins TRBV6-5 and TRBJ2-1; 10 bases agree with TRBD2. CDR3 size: 16 residues. V was pared by 0 bases and J by 6 bases, with 5 bases of the junction left unmatched. Germline V gives CDR1 MNHEY, CDR2 SVGAGI. Here the CDR3 DNA reads TGTGCCAGCAGTTACTCGAGGCTAGCGGGAGTCAATGAGCAGTTCTTC. Its protein product is CASSYSRLAGVNEQFF.

This clone has just one count. The rearrangement joins TRBV7-2 to TRBJ2-5, with TRBD2 matching 7 bases. Germline-derived CDR1 and CDR2 are SGHTA and FQGNSA. Trimming took 1 base from V and 7 from J; bases not matched to a gene: 12. The CDR3 sequence is 16 residues long. CDR3 in amino acids: CASSLGLRLAKGTQYF. The CDR3 DNA sequence: TGTGCCAGCAGCTTAGGATTACGACTAGCCAAGGGGACCCAGTACTTC.

The gene calls are TRBV2 and TRBJ2-1; D perhaps matches TRBD1 (6 bases). Trimming took 3 bases from V and 7 from J, leaving 19 bases between them. The CDR3 spans 16 residues. Looked up from germline, CDR1 is SNHLY and CDR2 is FYNNEI. CDR3 loop: CASSEIQGVGMNEQFF. The CDR3 DNA follows: TGTGCCAGCAGTGAGATACAGGGAGTTGGTATGAATGAGCAGTTCTTC.

The rearrangement uses TRBV4-2 and TRBJ1-2, with D tentatively TRBD1 (5 bases). In germline, CDR1 is LGHNA, CDR2 YNFKEQ. Trimming stripped 7 bases from V and 8 bases from J, with 11 bases between. This CDR3 contains 11 residues. CDR3 sequence: CASMGGVGYTF. CDR3 nucleotide sequence: TGTGCCAGCATGGGAGGGGTGGGCTACACCTTC.

The chain uses TRBV6-5 and TRBJ2-7; D may be TRBD2 (6 bases). Germline V gene sequence: CDR1 MNHEY, CDR2 SVGAGI. Trimming cost V 2 bases and J 5 bases, with 16 bases left between them. This CDR3 has 15 residues. The CDR3, as DNA: TGTGCCAGCAGTTACGGTCGGGGGAGAGGACACGAGCAGTACTTC. Protein product: CASSYGRGRGHEQYF.

The rearrangement joins TRBV6-6 to TRBJ2-3; D might be TRBD2 (6 bases). CDR1 MNHNY and CDR2 SVGAGI come from the germline V gene (reference sequence). V dropped 2 bases and J dropped 1 base, with 13 bases sitting between them. CDR3 length: 16 amino acids. The CDR3 protein is CASSYGGASGTDTQYF. The CDR3 region has the DNA TGTGCCAGCAGTTACGGAGGGGCTAGCGGCACAGATACGCAGTATTTT.

The CDR3: CASSVAGGGNQPQHF. CDR3 bases: TGTGCCAGCAGCGTAGCGGGGGGCGGCAATCAGCCCCAGCATTTT. The rearrangement links TRBV9 to TRBJ1-5; tentative D call: TRBD1 (6 bases). V gave up 0 bases and J gave up 2 bases, with 9 bases separating them. CDR1 and CDR2 from the germline V gene are SGDLS and YYNGEE. The CDR3 runs to 15 residues.

Comments on this clone: Mismatch with germline at one junction end may stem from a read error. The chain employs TRBV6-5 and TRBJ1-2, with D perhaps matching TRBD1 (5 bases). CDR3 length: 15 residues. Looked up from germline, CDR1 is MNHEY and CDR2 is SVGAGI. This CDR3 is CVSSYFADRPYGYTF. DNA for the CDR3: TGTGTCAGCAGTTACTTCGCCGACAGACCCTATGGCTACACCTTC.

This clone was seen a single time. This chain joins TRBV19 and TRBJ2-1; the match to TRBD2 covers 9 bases. The CDR3 sequence is 17 residues long. The junction had 11 bases not matched to a gene; V was cut back by 7 bases and J by 1 base. Germline loops: CDR1 LNHDA, CDR2 SQIVND (reference sequence). The CDR3 loop is CASTPRLAGISYNEQFF. CDR3 in DNA: TGTGCCAGTACCCCACGGCTAGCGGGAATTTCCTACAATGAGCAGTTCTTC.

This chain joins TRBV4-2 and TRBJ2-7; tentative D call: TRBD1 (7 bases). CDR1 is LGHNA, CDR2 YNFKEQ, per germline. The V end lost 3 bases, the J end lost 4 bases, and 13 bases lay between the germline ends. The CDR3 consists of 14 residues. For the CDR3, the DNA is TGTGCCAGCAGCCAGGAGGGGGCGGCGTACGAGCAGTACTTC. This sequence encodes CASSQEGAAYEQYF.

The genes are TRBV5-1 and TRBJ2-1; TRBD1 matches 9 bases. This CDR3 contains 19 residues. The trim removed 0 bases at V and 6 bases at J, leaving 16 bases unmatched. Germline CDR1 reads SGHRS; CDR2 reads YFSETQ. CDR3: CASSLVTGGSLGASNEQFF. The DNA for the CDR3 is TGCGCCAGCAGCTTGGTAACAGGGGGCTCATTGGGAGCTAGCAATGAGCAGTTCTTC.

This chain's CDR3 is CASSVDLAESTDTQYF. For the CDR3, the DNA is TGTGCCAGCAGCGTAGATCTAGCGGAAAGCACAGATACGCAGTATTTT. This rearrangement joins TRBV9 to TRBJ2-3, with 7 nucleotides matching TRBD2. V gave up 0 bases and J gave up 0 bases; unmatched junction bases: 4. Germline values: CDR1 SGDLS, CDR2 YYNGEE. The CDR3 is 16 amino acids.

The V gene is TRBV27, the J gene TRBJ2-4; 11 bases are a match to TRBD1. There are 16 residues in the CDR3. V was clipped by 5 bases and J by 1 base; unmatched bases: 4. Germline CDR1 is MNHEY and CDR2 is SMNVEV (reference sequence). The CDR3 region is CASSRTGGWAKNIQYF. For the CDR3, the DNA is TGTGCCAGCAGTCGGACAGGGGGCTGGGCCAAAAACATTCAGTACTTC.

This chain joins TRBV27 and TRBJ2-7; weak D call: TRBD1 (5 bases). The CDR3 spans 13 residues. Germline V gene data show CDR1 as MNHEY and CDR2 as SMNVEV (reference sequence). Trimming took off 2 bases at V and 2 bases at J, with 7 bases between the two ends. For the CDR3, the DNA is TGTGCCAGCAGTTTAGACAGTACCTACGAGCAGTACTTC. It specifies CASSLDSTYEQYF.

The chain uses TRBV5-4 and TRBJ1-1, with TRBD1 matching over 8 bases. V lost 4 bases to trimming and J lost 0 bases; unmatched junction nucleotides: 2. This CDR3 spans 14 amino acids. Germline V gene data show CDR1 as SGHNT and CDR2 as YYREEE (reference sequence). The CDR3 protein is CASSRQGMNTEAFF. CDR3 DNA sequence: TGTGCCAGCAGCCGACAGGGGATGAACACTGAAGCTTTCTTT.

The chain recombines TRBV5-4 with TRBJ1-2; a possible D gene is TRBD1 (6 bases). The CDR3 has 13 residues. Germline CDR1 is SGHNT and CDR2 is YYREEE (reference sequence). V lost 3 bases and J 4 bases, leaving 10 bases between the germline ends. CDR3 sequence (DNA): TGTGCCAGCAGCTCTGACAGGTTCTATGGCTACACCTTC. It codes for CASSSDRFYGYTF. Drawing the rest from reference TRBV5-4 and TRBJ1-2, the complete variable domain is ETGVTQSPTHLIKTRGQQVTLRCSSQSGHNTVSWYQQALGQGPQFIFQYYREEENGRGNFPPRFSGLQFPNYSSELNVNALELDDSALYLCASSSDRFYGYTFGSGTRLTVV.

The rearrangement joins TRBV7-3 to TRBJ2-1, with 7 bases fitting TRBD2. V shed 5 bases, J shed 1 base, and the junction held 14 bases outside the gene matches. The CDR3 contains 18 residues. CDR1 and CDR2 from the germline V gene are SGHTA and FQGTGA. The DNA of the CDR3 is TGTGCCAGCAGCCTATGGGCCCTGGGAGGGCCATCCTACAATGAGCAGTTCTTC. It is translated as CASSLWALGGPSYNEQFF.

This rearrangement joins TRBV13 to TRBJ2-2; 10 positions agree with TRBD2. The germline gives CDR1 PRHDT, CDR2 FYEKMQ (reference sequence). CDR3 length equals 17 residues. The ends lost 5 bases at V and 5 bases at J; junction bases unmatched: 11. The CDR3 is CASSILAGVERTGELFF. The CDR3 DNA sequence: TGTGCCAGCAGCATTCTAGCGGGAGTGGAAAGAACCGGGGAGCTGTTTTTT.

This clone was observed a few times. V gene TRBV7-2 combines with J gene TRBJ1-5; 9 bases map to TRBD1. The CDR3 loop spans 14 amino acids. Unmatched junction bases numbered 7, after V lost 6 bases and J lost 7 bases. CDR1 SGHTA and CDR2 FQGNSA come from the germline V gene. The CDR3 loop reads CASSLGTGHQPQHF. The CDR3 nucleotides are TGTGCCAGCAGTCTCGGGACAGGGCACCAGCCCCAGCATTTT.

This clone appeared a few times. V is TRBV7-9 and J is TRBJ2-1; 8 bases align to TRBD1. The CDR3 covers 12 residues. Trimming removed 7 bases from V and 6 bases from J; junction bases left unmatched: 2. Germline V gives CDR1 SEHNR, CDR2 FQNEAQ (reference sequence). CDR3 nucleotide sequence: TGTGCCAGCACGGACAGGGTCAATGAGCAGTTCTTC. Protein: CASTDRVNEQFF.

The rearrangement uses TRBV19 and TRBJ1-2; no definite D call. Looked up from germline, CDR1 is LNHDA and CDR2 is SQIVND (reference sequence). Trimming took 6 bases from V and 0 from J, leaving 5 bases between them. The CDR3 consists of 12 residues. The CDR3: CASRATNYGYTF. The CDR3 nucleotides are TGTGCCAGTAGGGCCACTAACTATGGCTACACCTTC.